This T cell receptor (beta chain) originates from a study of PD-L1 blockade in urothelial cancer. Overall study context: Each patient had 0 to 3 earlier chemotherapy regimens. Once treatment had started, blood was analyzed at 3 weeks (second dose) and again at 6 weeks. There were a median of around 140,000 T cells in blood samples.

The CDR3 length is 14 residues. Germline loops: CDR1 SGHAT, CDR2 FQNNGV. J was trimmed by 8 bases and V by 3 bases; bases with no gene match: 6. Using immunoSEQ multiplex PCR, the repertoire was profiled, and TCRdb retains in-frame clones only, with some absent. The repertoire consists of about 130,000 clones, with roughly 83% occurring once and the leading ten covering roughly 2.4%. Time point reported: peripheral blood 6 weeks after treatment start. The starting material was PBMCs, obtained around atezolizumab (anti-PD-L1) treatment. The origin of this receptor is a man aged 45-65 years with urothelial cancer. J is TRBJ2-4 and V is TRBV11-2, with 8 bases lining up with TRBD1. The CDR3, as DNA: TGTGCCAGCAGCTTCTGGACAGGGCGGGACATTCAGTACTTC. Amino acids: CASSFWTGRDIQYF.